The clone carrying this T cell receptor beta chain was counted between two and nine times. Its antigen remains unidentified. In making TCR beta libraries, quantitative 5'-RACE with molecular barcodes was used. TCRdb reprocessed the 5' RACE reads with MiXCR, giving one entry per CDR3 protein. Found here are around 480,000 distinct CDR3 sequences, 17% of them singletons; the top ten hold 0.95% to 1.1%. V was clipped by 0 bases and J by 2 bases, with 13 bases between them. The CDR3 sequence is 17 residues long. The V gene's germline CDR1 is SGHNT and CDR2 YENEEA. The sample is drawn from a study of CD8 T cells in ankylosing spondylitis. Overall study findings and caveats: Earlier reports found some motif variants in synovial fluid and blood in reactive arthritis. Disease-linked clones reportedly showed significant enrichment in matched ankylosing spondylitis synovial fluid. Ankylosing spondylitis blood seemed to carry a telltale TCR beta motif made of seven or eight highly homologous variants. Disease-associated clonotypes exhibited CD8+ identity and were relatively infrequent in peripheral blood.

The TCR comes from a male donor with ankylosing spondylitis. The V gene is TRBV11-3, the J gene TRBJ2-2; tentative D call: TRBD2 (7 bases). The material sequenced was blood, either unsorted or a sorted T cell fraction (not recorded which). The CDR3, as DNA: TGTGCCAGCAGCTTAGATCTGGGGGGGACAAACACCGGGGAGCTGTTTTTT. Amino acid sequence: CASSLDLGGTNTGELFF. Using reference TRBV11-3 and TRBJ2-2 for the parts outside the CDR3, the full variable domain is EAGVVQSPRYKIIEKKQPVAFWCNPISGHNTLYWYLQNLGQGPELLIRYENEEAVDDSQLPKDRFSAERLKGVDSTLKIQPAELGDSAVYLCASSLDLGGTNTGELFFGEGSRLTVL.